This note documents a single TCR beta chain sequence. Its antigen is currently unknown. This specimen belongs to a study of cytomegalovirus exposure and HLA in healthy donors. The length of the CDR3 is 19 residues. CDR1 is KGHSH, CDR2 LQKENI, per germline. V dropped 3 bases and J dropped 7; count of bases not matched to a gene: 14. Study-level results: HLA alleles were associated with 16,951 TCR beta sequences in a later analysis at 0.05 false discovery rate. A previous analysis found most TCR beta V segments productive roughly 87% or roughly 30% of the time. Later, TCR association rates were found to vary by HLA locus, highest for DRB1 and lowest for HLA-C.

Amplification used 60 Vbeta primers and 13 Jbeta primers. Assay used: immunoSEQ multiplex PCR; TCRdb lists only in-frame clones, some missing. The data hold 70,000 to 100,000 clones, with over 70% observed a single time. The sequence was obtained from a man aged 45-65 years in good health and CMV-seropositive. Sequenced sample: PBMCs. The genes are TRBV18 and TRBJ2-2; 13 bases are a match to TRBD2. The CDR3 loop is CASSPNGLAGVSLGGELFF. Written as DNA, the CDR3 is TGTGCCAGCTCACCGAATGGACTAGCGGGAGTGTCTCTGGGCGGGGAGCTGTTTTTT.